The 2 T cell receptor beta chains listed next were all sequenced from one sample in a study of blood T cell repertoires in COVID-19. Libraries were prepared by immunoSEQ multiplex PCR; TCRdb keeps only in-frame clonotypes and omits some of them. The table shows 270,000 or so clones, with approximately 83% occurring only once. The sequenced sample was peripheral blood. These receptors all stem from a human donor in a cohort sampled during active COVID-19.

The chain has TRBV6-1 and TRBJ2-1; D remains unclear. V was pared by 1 base and J by 4 bases, with 8 bases between. The CDR3 sequence is 14 residues long. CDR1 is MNHNS and CDR2 is SASEGT in the germline V gene. This CDR3 reads CASSEGSRYNEQFF. CDR3 sequence (DNA): TGTGCCAGCAGTGAAGGCTCTAGGTACAATGAGCAGTTCTTC.

The rearrangement joins TRBV19 to TRBJ2-7; 10 bases line up with TRBD1. The CDR3 has 13 amino acids. The germline gives CDR1 LNHDA, CDR2 SQIVND (reference sequence). V lost 5 bases to trimming and J lost 6 bases; unmatched junction nucleotides: 4. In DNA form, the CDR3 reads TGTGCCAGTAGTTTTCGGGACAGGGGCGAGCAGTACTTC. Protein sequence: CASSFRDRGEQYF.